One and the same sample provided the 19 T cell receptor beta chains below, sequenced in a study of OX40 agonist ivuxolimab in advanced cancers. The repertoire was sequenced with immunoSEQ multiplex PCR; TCRdb's copy has only in-frame clones and lacks some. The sample includes around 25,000 clones, roughly 80% of them seen just once. The sample was CD4+ or CD8+ T cells sorted from blood, taken in a trial of the OX40 agonist ivuxolimab. Receptors originate from an adult with an advanced solid tumor such as melanoma, head and neck, liver or kidney cancer.

The CDR3 reads CASSLVLYGGWVDSNQPQHF. In DNA, the CDR3 is TGTGCCAGCAGCTTGGTACTGTACGGGGGTTGGGTGGATAGCAATCAGCCCCAGCATTTT. The J gene is TRBJ1-5, the V gene TRBV7-8, with a tentative D call TRBD1 (5 bases). Trimming took off 3 bases at V and 0 bases at J, with 24 bases between the two ends. The V gene's germline CDR1 is SGHVS and CDR2 FQNEAQ. This CDR3 region has 20 residues.

This clone is a singleton in its sample. The chain links TRBV27 to TRBJ2-7; TRBD1 matches at 7 bases. The length of the CDR3 is 14 residues. V lost 4 bases, J lost 2 bases, and 5 bases stayed unmatched. Germline CDR1 and CDR2: MNHEY and SMNVEV (reference sequence). The DNA of the CDR3 is TGTGCCAGCAGTTACGGGACAGAAGCCTACGAGCAGTACTTC. Its translation: CASSYGTEAYEQYF.

This chain connects TRBV11-2 to TRBJ1-2; D not certain. The CDR3 has 16 amino acids. V gave up 0 bases and J gave up 1 base, with 12 bases separating them. Germline loops: CDR1 SGHAT, CDR2 FQNNGV. This chain's CDR3 is CASSLDTLHRNYGYTF. CDR3 coding DNA: TGTGCCAGCAGCTTAGATACCCTACACCGTAACTATGGCTACACCTTC.

The V and J genes are TRBV5-1 and TRBJ1-1; the match to TRBD1 covers 10 bases. This CDR3 is built from 16 residues. Germline loops: CDR1 SGHRS, CDR2 YFSETQ. Trimming removed 9 bases from V and 1 base from J; junction bases left unmatched: 12. The CDR3 region is CATNSGTGAGNTEAFF. The CDR3 DNA follows: TGCGCCACCAACAGCGGGACAGGGGCGGGGAACACTGAAGCTTTCTTT.

The V and J genes are TRBV7-6 and TRBJ1-4; D unresolved. The length of the CDR3 is 14 residues. The V end was cut by 2 bases, the J end by 0 bases, with 4 bases between. Germline V gene lookup returns CDR1 SGHVS and CDR2 FNYEAQ. This CDR3 is CASSLLSTNEKLFF. The CDR3 nucleotides read TGTGCCAGCAGCTTACTTTCAACTAATGAAAAACTGTTTTTT.

This clone has more than one count but fewer than ten. The chain recombines TRBV10-3 with TRBJ1-1; maybe TRBD1 (5 bases). The CDR3 has 12 amino acids. V was shortened by 10 bases and J by 2 bases, with 11 bases between the two germline ends. In germline, CDR1 is ENHRY, CDR2 SYGVKD. CDR3 loop: CASSRDNTEAFF. The CDR3 DNA sequence: TGTGCCAGTAGCAGGGACAACACTGAAGCTTTCTTT.

The chain employs TRBV11-2 and TRBJ2-7; 8 bases match TRBD1. The CDR3 runs to 15 residues. Trimming at V came to 3 bases and at J to 3 bases, leaving 7 bases not matched to a gene. Germline V gene sequence: CDR1 SGHAT, CDR2 FQNNGV. The CDR3 DNA follows: TGTGCCAGCAGCTTGCCGGACAGGGAGTTCTACGAGCAGTACTTC. Amino acid sequence: CASSLPDREFYEQYF.

The chain couples TRBV7-9 to TRBJ1-2; perhaps TRBD1 as D (5 bases). Germline V gene data show CDR1 as SEHNR and CDR2 as FQNEAQ (reference sequence). Trimming removed 7 bases at V and 8 bases at J, with 17 bases between. The CDR3 sequence is 13 residues long. The CDR3 region has the DNA TGTGCCAGCACCGAAGGAGGGGCAGGGGGCTACACCTTC. It yields the protein CASTEGGAGGYTF.

J is TRBJ1-1 and V is TRBV6-5; D is perhaps TRBD1 (6 bases). Per the germline V gene, CDR1 is MNHEY and CDR2 is SVGAGI. V lost 2 bases and J 1 base, leaving 11 bases between the germline ends. The CDR3 loop spans 15 amino acids. The CDR3 reads CASSYARGWNTEAFF. The CDR3 DNA is TGTGCCAGCAGTTACGCCAGGGGATGGAACACTGAAGCTTTCTTT.

The chain is built from TRBV4-2 and TRBJ2-3; the D gene is possibly TRBD2 (6 bases). The germline CDR1 and CDR2 sequences are LGHNA and YNFKEQ. V lost 6 bases and J lost 2, with 21 bases in between. The CDR3 consists of 17 residues. Here the CDR3 reads CASSYQFSGVTTDTQYF. CDR3 DNA: TGTGCCAGCAGTTACCAATTTTCGGGGGTTACCACAGATACGCAGTATTTT.

V usage is TRBV7-9 and J usage is TRBJ1-1; D may be TRBD1 (5 bases). Germline V gene lookup returns CDR1 SEHNR and CDR2 FQNEAQ (reference sequence). The CDR3 is 13 amino acids. Trimming removed 5 bases from V and 7 bases from J, with 14 bases in between. The CDR3 DNA sequence: TGTGCCAGCAGCCCATGGGCGGGGGATGAAGCTTTCTTT. Its translation is CASSPWAGDEAFF.

V gene TRBV7-9 combines with J gene TRBJ2-5; D is perhaps TRBD2 (6 bases). Trimming took off 4 bases at V and 2 bases at J, with 17 bases between the two ends. The CDR3 has 16 amino acids. Germline V gene lookup returns CDR1 SEHNR and CDR2 FQNEAQ (reference sequence). The CDR3 DNA reads TGTGCCAGCAGCTCCCGGGCTAGCGAGTATCAAGAGACCCAGTACTTC. It codes for CASSSRASEYQETQYF. The variable domain in full, completed from reference TRBV7-9 and TRBJ2-5, reads DTGVSQNPRHKITKRGQNVTFRCDPISEHNRLYWYRQTLGQGPEFLTYFQNEAQLEKSRLLSDRFSAERPKGSFSTLEIQRTEQGDSAMYLCASSSRASEYQETQYFGPGTRLLVL.

This clone was seen once. This rearrangement joins TRBV5-1 to TRBJ2-7; D might be TRBD1 or TRBD2, each matching 5 bases. The CDR3 has 15 amino acids. Germline CDR1 reads SGHRS; CDR2 reads YFSETQ. Trimming removed 4 bases at V and 1 base at J, with 15 bases between. The CDR3 DNA sequence: TGCGCCAGCAGCACACTAGGGGAATGGTCCTACGAGCAGTACTTC. It specifies CASSTLGEWSYEQYF. The whole variable domain, filled in from reference TRBV5-1 and TRBJ2-7, reads KAGVTQTPRYLIKTRGQQVTLSCSPISGHRSVSWYQQTPGQGLQFLFEYFSETQRNKGNFPGRFSGRQFSNSRSEMNVSTLELGDSALYLCASSTLGEWSYEQYFGPGTRLTVT.

This clone came up once. The V and J genes are TRBV4-1 and TRBJ1-2, with a possible D match to TRBD1 (5 bases). V lost 6 bases to trimming and J lost 1 base, with 18 bases between them. CDR3 size: 16 residues. Germline V CDR1 and CDR2: MGHRA, YSYEKL. The CDR3 DNA sequence: TGCGCCAGCAGTCGTTATCCGGGACCGAGTAACTATGGCTACACCTTC. It is translated as CASSRYPGPSNYGYTF.

V gene TRBV7-9 combines with J gene TRBJ2-3, with 7 bases matching TRBD1. The length of the CDR3 is 16 residues. Germline trimming cut 5 bases from V and 2 bases from J; bases unmatched to any gene: 10. Looked up from germline, CDR1 is SEHNR and CDR2 is FQNEAQ (reference sequence). The CDR3 bases are TGTGCCAGCAGCCCGCCCGGGACAGCAATCACAGATACGCAGTATTTT. Translated: CASSPPGTAITDTQYF.

The chain links TRBV5-1 to TRBJ2-7, with D perhaps assigned TRBD1 or TRBD2 (5 bases each). V lost 5 bases, J lost 3 bases, and 9 bases lay in between. CDR3 length equals 12 residues. CDR1 and CDR2 (germline): SGHRS, YFSETQ. DNA for the CDR3: TGCGCCAGCAGAGGGGAGATCTACGAGCAGTACTTC. Amino acid sequence: CASRGEIYEQYF.

The CDR3 loop is CASSLGEWMGLGYTF. Here the CDR3 DNA reads TGTGCCAGCAGCTTGGGGGAGTGGATGGGTTTGGGCTACACCTTC. The chain combines TRBV7-9 with TRBJ1-2; D might be TRBD1 (5 bases). The germline V and J ends were trimmed by 3 bases and 8 bases, with 19 bases remaining between them. The CDR3 has 15 amino acids. The germline CDR1 and CDR2 sequences are SEHNR and FQNEAQ (reference sequence).

In this sample, this clone is medium-sized. The CDR3: CATSSFSGGGEQFF. Written as DNA, the CDR3 is TGTGCCACCAGCAGTTTCAGCGGGGGCGGTGAGCAGTTCTTC. The gene calls are TRBV15 and TRBJ2-1; 8 nucleotides align to TRBD2. In germline, CDR1 is LNHNV, CDR2 YYDKDF (reference sequence). Trimming removed 3 bases from V and 9 bases from J; junction bases left unmatched: 7. CDR3 length: 14 residues. The variable domain in full, completed from reference TRBV15 and TRBJ2-1, reads DAMVIQNPRYQVTQFGKPVTLSCSQTLNHNVMYWYQQKSSQAPKLLFHYYDKDFNNEADTPDNFQSRRPNTSFCFLDIRSPGLGDTAMYLCATSSFSGGGEQFFGPGTRLTVL.

The chain uses TRBV15 and TRBJ1-6; 8 nucleotides align to TRBD1. V lost 5 bases and J lost 7; bases outside the gene matches: 7. This CDR3 is 15 amino acids long. Germline CDR1 is LNHNV and CDR2 is YYDKDF (reference sequence). CDR3 DNA: TGTGCCACCAGCGAGGACAGGGATCTAAATTCACCCCTCCACTTT. It encodes CATSEDRDLNSPLHF.